The entry below describes one T cell receptor (beta chain). Its cognate antigen is unknown. This record belongs to a study of CD8+ T cells in alopecia areata. About the study: Patients in the treated group were given tofacitinib by mouth, 5 to 10 mg twice a day.

Treatment: oral pan-JAK inhibitor, 5-10 mg twice daily. Sampling of alopecia areata patients yielded lesional scalp punch biopsies as well as peripheral blood. Extracted RNA was reverse transcribed into cDNA, the sequencing template. The protocol was immunoSEQ multiplex PCR, while the TCRdb copy is restricted to in-frame clones and leaves out a portion. The data contain under 95,000 clones, around three quarters of them singletons. V was pared by 6 bases and J by 5 bases, with 4 bases between. The length of the CDR3 is 11 residues. The germline CDR1 and CDR2 sequences are ENHRY and SYGVKD. Findings and caveats of the study: Because of a solitary nonresponder, the connection of baseline CD8+ expansion to response stays uncertain.

This chain uses TRBV10-3 with TRBJ2-2; no clear D. This sequence originates from a human donor with alopecia areata. The sample in question was CD8+ T cells sorted from blood, obtained at week 44, from a patient treated with tofacitinib. CDR3 coding DNA: TGTGCCATCAGACGAACCGGGGAGCTGTTTTTT. Amino acid sequence: CAIRRTGELFF.